Below, 19 T cell receptor beta chains from the same sample are listed, as sequenced in a study of spatial heterogeneity in lung cancer. Time point noted: sample taken at primary tumor resection. TCRs were sequenced from unsorted whole RNA of tumor, nontumor lung or PBMC. TCRdb called the 5' RACE reads again in MiXCR, with one record for every CDR3 protein. Here the sample spans more than 65,000 distinct CDR3 sequences, around 13% being singletons. Sequences were derived from PBMCs, sampled at surgery. These receptors all stem from a male donor with early-stage non-small cell lung cancer.

This clonotype was picked up a small number of times. CDR3 nucleotide sequence: TGTGCCAGCAGCGTAGAAGGAGGGAGTAAGGACGAGCAGTACTTC. Translating it yields CASSVEGGSKDEQYF. V gene TRBV9 combines with J gene TRBJ2-7; D possibly corresponds to TRBD2 (6 bases). V was trimmed by 0 bases and J by 5 bases, leaving 15 bases between them. CDR1 is SGDLS, CDR2 YYNGEE, per germline. The CDR3 is 15 amino acids.

This clonotype was counted between two and nine times. The chain couples TRBV25-1 to TRBJ1-5; no reliable D call. Deletions cut 2 bases from V and 3 bases from J, with 20 bases between. The CDR3 length is 18 residues. Germline assignment: CDR1 MGHDK and CDR2 SYGVNS. The CDR3 DNA sequence: TGTGCCAGCAGTGAACCCTCCCTGAGGAGGACTTTCAATCAGCCCCAGCATTTT. Amino acid sequence: CASSEPSLRRTFNQPQHF.

This sequence joins TRBV10-3 and TRBJ1-2, with 7 bases aligning to TRBD1. Germline CDR1 and CDR2: ENHRY and SYGVKD. V shed 3 bases, J shed 8 bases, and the junction held 9 bases outside the gene matches. The CDR3 has 14 residues. The CDR3 sequence: CAISELTGVWGYTF. CDR3 nucleotides: TGTGCCATCAGTGAACTTACAGGGGTATGGGGCTACACCTTC.

The J gene is TRBJ2-3, the V gene TRBV2; D is ambiguous. The V and J ends lost 0 bases and 0 bases respectively, with 4 bases between them. The CDR3 runs 14 residues. Germline CDR1 and CDR2: SNHLY and FYNNEI. CDR3 loop: CASSEAGSTDTQYF. The CDR3 coding sequence is TGTGCCAGCAGTGAAGCGGGTAGCACAGATACGCAGTATTTT.

This sequence joins TRBV19 and TRBJ1-1; D is unclear. Trimming took 3 bases from V and 1 from J, leaving 6 bases between them. The CDR3 covers 13 residues. The V gene's germline CDR1 is LNHDA and CDR2 SQIVND (reference sequence). Here the CDR3 DNA reads TGTGCCAGTAGTATGTGGGGGAACACTGAAGCTTTCTTT. Protein sequence: CASSMWGNTEAFF.

In this sample, this clonotype turned up many times. J is TRBJ1-1 and V is TRBV7-9, with a possible D match to TRBD1 (6 bases). Trimming cost V 4 bases and J 1 base, with 10 bases left between them. Germline loops: CDR1 SEHNR, CDR2 FQNEAQ (reference sequence). CDR3 length: 14 residues. CDR3 region: CASSSGQSNTEAFF. CDR3 in DNA: TGTGCCAGCAGCTCCGGACAGTCGAACACTGAAGCTTTCTTT.

This clonotype was counted a few times. The gene calls are TRBV14 and TRBJ1-6, with D perhaps TRBD1 (6 bases). From germline, CDR1 is SGHDN and CDR2 FVKESK. The CDR3 covers 17 residues. V was clipped by 1 base and J by 0 bases, with 10 bases between them. The CDR3 region has the DNA TGTGCCAGCAGCCAAGGGGACACCTTCTCCTATAATTCACCCCTCCACTTT. Encoded protein: CASSQGDTFSYNSPLHF. The whole variable domain, remainder taken from reference TRBV14 and TRBJ1-6, is EAGVTQFPSHSVIEKGQTVTLRCDPISGHDNLYWYRRVMGKEIKFLLHFVKESKQDESGMPNNRFLAERTGGTYSTLKVQPAELEDSGVYFCASSQGDTFSYNSPLHFGNGTRLTVT.

This clonotype was detected many times. This rearrangement joins TRBV20-1 to TRBJ2-1; TRBD2 aligns across 7 bases. The CDR3 sequence is 11 residues long. V was clipped by 5 bases and J by 8 bases; unmatched bases: 3. Germline V gives CDR1 DFQATT, CDR2 SNEGSKA (reference sequence). CDR3 region: CSARDYYEQFF. The CDR3 nucleotides read TGCAGTGCTCGGGACTATTATGAGCAGTTCTTC.

The chain recombines TRBV5-4 with TRBJ1-6, with 8 nucleotides matching TRBD1. The CDR3 length is 16 residues. The ends lost 1 base at V and 3 bases at J; junction bases unmatched: 3. CDR1 and CDR2 from the germline V gene are SGHNT and YYREEE (reference sequence). The CDR3 coding sequence is TGTGCCAGCAGCTTGCAGGGGGCGAACTATAATTCACCCCTCCACTTT. Translating it yields CASSLQGANYNSPLHF.

The chain combines TRBV5-1 with TRBJ2-7, with D uncertain. The CDR3 extends over 14 amino acids. V was shortened by 4 bases and J by 0 bases, with 11 bases between the two germline ends. CDR1 and CDR2 (germline): SGHRS, YFSETQ. This chain's CDR3 is CASSASGNSYEQYF. As DNA, the CDR3 is TGCGCCAGCAGCGCTTCAGGTAACTCCTACGAGCAGTACTTC. Based on the CDR3 plus reference TRBV5-1 and TRBJ2-7, the full variable domain is KAGVTQTPRYLIKTRGQQVTLSCSPISGHRSVSWYQQTPGQGLQFLFEYFSETQRNKGNFPGRFSGRQFSNSRSEMNVSTLELGDSALYLCASSASGNSYEQYFGPGTRLTVT.

This clonotype was counted a few times. The CDR3 region has the DNA TGTGCCAGCAGCTTAAACAGCGGGGGGGCCCGAGAGACCCAGTACTTC. Translated: CASSLNSGGARETQYF. The gene calls are TRBV7-2 and TRBJ2-5; 10 bases line up with TRBD2. This CDR3 is 16 amino acids long. J was trimmed by 4 bases and V by 2 bases; bases with no gene match: 7. Germline assignment: CDR1 SGHTA and CDR2 FQGNSA.

This clonotype was observed a few times. The chain links TRBV28 to TRBJ1-2; D unresolved. The length of the CDR3 is 12 residues. Germline V gives CDR1 MDHEN, CDR2 SYDVKM. V was pared by 2 bases and J by 4 bases, with 5 bases between. CDR3 residues: CASSLGSYGYTF. CDR3 in DNA: TGTGCCAGCAGTTTAGGCAGCTATGGCTACACCTTC.

The genes are TRBV28 and TRBJ2-7, with TRBD2 identical over 13 bases. The CDR3 has 15 amino acids. The V and J ends lost 5 bases and 5 bases, in that order; junction bases with no gene match: 6. CDR1 and CDR2 from the germline V gene are MDHEN and SYDVKM. CDR3 coding DNA: TGTGCCAGCAGTCCGGGGACTAGCGGGGTGAACGAGCAGTACTTC. Amino acids: CASSPGTSGVNEQYF.

This clonotype was seen only a few times. This chain uses TRBV5-1 with TRBJ1-1; D remains unclear. V was trimmed by 0 bases and J by 0 bases, leaving 6 bases between them. This CDR3 has 14 amino acids. Germline CDR1 is SGHRS and CDR2 is YFSETQ. The CDR3 sequence is CASSLERMNTEAFF. CDR3 DNA: TGCGCCAGCAGCTTGGAACGGATGAACACTGAAGCTTTCTTT. The full variable domain, completed using reference TRBV5-1 and TRBJ1-1, is KAGVTQTPRYLIKTRGQQVTLSCSPISGHRSVSWYQQTPGQGLQFLFEYFSETQRNKGNFPGRFSGRQFSNSRSEMNVSTLELGDSALYLCASSLERMNTEAFFGQGTRLTVV.

There are a few counts of this clonotype. This chain joins TRBV5-5 and TRBJ2-5; 8 bases are shared with TRBD2. Germline CDR1 and CDR2: SGHKS and YYEKEE (reference sequence). This CDR3 is built from 14 residues. Losses at the gene ends were 9 bases for V and 4 bases for J; bases not matched to a gene: 11. The CDR3 region has the DNA TGTGCCACCTCCGGGGGGGCGGTAGGAGAGACCCAGTACTTC. Translation: CATSGGAVGETQYF.

This clonotype was observed a few times. The CDR3 DNA follows: TGCAGTGCTAACCAATTGGAGAGGGGGTCTCTTGGCGAGCAGTACTTC. Translated, it gives CSANQLERGSLGEQYF. The chain combines TRBV20-1 with TRBJ2-7, with D possibly TRBD1 on 6 matching bases. Germline values: CDR1 DFQATT, CDR2 SNEGSKA (reference sequence). The CDR3 runs to 16 residues. V was trimmed by 4 bases and J by 6 bases, leaving 25 bases between them.

The gene calls are TRBV19 and TRBJ1-5, with D unclear. Trimming removed 6 bases from V and 4 bases from J, with 16 bases in between. In germline, CDR1 is LNHDA, CDR2 SQIVND (reference sequence). The CDR3 sequence is 15 residues long. The CDR3 reads CASSPVRGSNQPQHF. For the CDR3, the DNA is TGTGCCAGTAGCCCCGTTCGAGGCTCAAATCAGCCCCAGCATTTT.

The chain uses TRBV29-1 and TRBJ2-3; D not resolved. V lost 3 bases to trimming and J lost 3 bases, with 10 bases between them. The CDR3 has 13 amino acids. Germline CDR1 SQVTM, CDR2 ANQGSEA. CDR3 loop: CSVDGSDTDTQYF. As DNA, the CDR3 is TGCAGCGTTGACGGCAGTGATACAGATACGCAGTATTTT.

This clonotype has more than one count but fewer than ten. The V call is TRBV6-1, the J call TRBJ2-7; 8 bases map to TRBD1. V gave up 9 bases and J gave up 5 bases; unmatched junction bases: 12. Germline-derived CDR1 and CDR2 are MNHNS and SASEGT. This CDR3 is 14 amino acids long. CDR3 coding DNA: TGTGCCAGGATTAACCGGGACAGGCCCCACGAGCAGTACTTC. Protein sequence: CARINRDRPHEQYF.